Listed below are T cell receptor beta chains from one sample, sequenced in a study of CD8+ T cells in alopecia areata. Clones were read by immunoSEQ multiplex PCR, and TCRdb kept only the in-frame ones, dropping some. Of some 99,000 clones in the sample, roughly 47% were seen once. The source material was CD4+ T cells sorted from blood. The receptors were sampled from a human donor with alopecia areata. CDR3s include the opening cysteine and the closing phenylalanine or tryptophan. D genes are given only for firm matches. Clone size is given for some rows only: seen once, a few or many times, or a class if the clone is expanded.

>TRBV20-1|.|.|TRBJ2-5|10
TGCAGTGCTTCTAACGTGACCCAGTACTTC
CSASNVTQYF
>TRBV23-1|few|.|TRBJ2-5|11
TGCGCCAGCAGTCCCCAACAGGGTTCGGACTTC
CASSPQQGSDF
>TRBV2|few|.|TRBJ2-5|15
TGTGCCAGCAGTGAACAGGGCCTGTATGGGGAGACCCAGTACTTC
CASSEQGLYGETQYF
>TRBV9|.|TRBD2|TRBJ2-3|15
TGTGCCAGCAGCGTAGTAGCTAGCGGAGCAGATACGCAGTATTTT
CASSVVASGADTQYF
>TRBV29-1|.|.|TRBJ2-1|13
TGCAGCGTTGCGGCCAGGGCGATCAATGAGCAGTTCTTC
CSVAARAINEQFF
>TRBV15|.|TRBD1|TRBJ2-4|13
TGTGCCACCAGCAGGGACAGGTTGGACATTCAGTACTTC
CATSRDRLDIQYF
>TRBV29-1|.|.|TRBJ1-6|13
TGCAGCGTTCGCTGGGGGGCCGAATCACCCCTCCACTTT
CSVRWGAESPLHF
>TRBV28|few|.|TRBJ2-5|14
TGTGCCAGCAGTTCCCGGGGCCCCGGGCGGACCCAGTACTTC
CASSSRGPGRTQYF
>TRBV11-2|.|.|TRBJ1-2|14
TGTGCCAGCAGCTCCGCAGGGCTTAACTATGGCTACACCTTC
CASSSAGLNYGYTF
>TRBV29-1|few|.|TRBJ2-7|12
TGCAGCGCCGAGACCAGGGTCTACGAGCAGTACTTC
CSAETRVYEQYF
>TRBV28|.|.|TRBJ2-7|17
TGTGCCAGCAGTTCGGAGACTAGTCGGGGCCTTTTATACGAGCAGTACTTC
CASSSETSRGLLYEQYF
>TRBV2|.|.|TRBJ2-5|13
TGTGCCAGCAATTTACTTCGTCAAGAGACCCAGTACTTC
CASNLLRQETQYF
>TRBV29-1|few|.|TRBJ2-1|11
TGCAGCGTTGAAGATGCGGCCGAGCAGTTCTTC
CSVEDAAEQFF
>TRBV30|.|TRBD2|TRBJ2-1|14
TGTGCCTGGAGTGACGATTGGGCGGGAGGGGAGCAGTTCTTC
CAWSDDWAGGEQFF
>TRBV2|.|.|TRBJ2-3|13
TGTGCCAGCAACGGGGTGGGCACAGATACGCAGTATTTT
CASNGVGTDTQYF
>TRBV29-1|once|.|TRBJ2-3|13
TGCAGCGCATCGACGGTACTTACAGATACGCAGTATTTT
CSASTVLTDTQYF
>TRBV28|.|.|TRBJ2-1|14
TGTGCCAGCAACACAAACAGGGACGGGGATGAGCAGTTCTTC
CASNTNRDGDEQFF
>TRBV7-2|.|TRBD1|TRBJ1-4|14
TGTGCCAGCAGCTTAGGACAGGGGAGGGAAAAACTGTTTTTT
CASSLGQGREKLFF
>TRBV29-1|few|.|TRBJ2-7|11
TGCAGCGTTGATCTTTTGGGCAGGCGGAACTTC
CSVDLLGRRNF
>TRBV2|few|TRBD2|TRBJ2-1|15
TGTGCCAGCAGTGGCGGGAGACTAGCCCTCAATGAGCAGTTCTTC
CASSGGRLALNEQFF
>TRBV29-1|medium-sized|.|TRBJ1-1|11
TGCAGCGTTGCACGGGCCACTGAAGCTTTCTTT
CSVARATEAFF
>TRBV29-1|few|TRBD1|TRBJ2-7|13
TGCAGCGTCCAGCCAGGGGGCGCGGGCGAGCAGTACTTC
CSVQPGGAGEQYF
>TRBV6-6|.|TRBD1|TRBJ2-5|13
TGTGCCAGCAGTGACAAGACAGGGGAGACCCAGTACTTC
CASSDKTGETQYF
>TRBV5-1|few|.|TRBJ2-1|15
TGCGCCAGCAGCTTGGCGGGCGGTGACGTGGATGAGCAGTTCTTC
CASSLAGGDVDEQFF
>TRBV29-1|.|.|TRBJ2-3|12
TGCAGCGTTAGGAGGGGTCCAGATACGCAGTATTTT
CSVRRGPDTQYF
>TRBV30|.|.|TRBJ2-3|13
TGTGCCTGGAGTGTACTCAGCACAGATACGCAGTATTTT
CAWSVLSTDTQYF
>TRBV7-9|medium-sized|TRBD2|TRBJ2-5|18
TGTGCCAGCAGCCTAACGAATATGGGACTAGCGGCCGGAGAGACCCAGTACTTC
CASSLTNMGLAAGETQYF
>TRBV21-1|.|.|TRBJ1-2|14
TGTGCCAGCACCTTTACCCCAGACTCGGTGAACTACACCTTC
CASTFTPDSVNYTF
>TRBV2|few|TRBD2|TRBJ2-5|14
TGTGCCAGCGGCCGCGAGCGGGGCATTGAGAGCCAGTACTTC
CASGRERGIESQYF
>TRBV6-6|.|.|TRBJ1-3|14
TGTGCCAGCACCTTCCTGGATTCTGGAAACACCATATATTTT
CASTFLDSGNTIYF
>TRBV27|.|TRBD2|TRBJ2-1|15
TGTGCCAGCAGTCCGACTAGCGGGGGGAGCTATGAGCAGTTCTTC
CASSPTSGGSYEQFF
>TRBV29-1|few|.|TRBJ2-5|14
TGCAGCGTCGGCCCAAAAATTCGCCTAGAGACCCAGTACTTC
CSVGPKIRLETQYF
>TRBV11-2|few|.|TRBJ2-7|12
TGTGCCAGCAGCACCCCGGGGTACGAGCAGTACTTC
CASSTPGYEQYF
>TRBV30|.|.|TRBJ1-2|12
TGTGCCTGGAGTGGCAGGAGCCATGGCTACACCTTC
CAWSGRSHGYTF
>TRBV4-1|.|.|TRBJ2-3|14
TGCGCCAGCAGCCAGGACAGCTCCACAGATACGCAGTATTTT
CASSQDSSTDTQYF
>TRBV25-1|.|TRBD2|TRBJ2-3|14
TGTGCCAGCAGTCCAGCGGGAGAAACAGATACGCAGTATTTT
CASSPAGETDTQYF